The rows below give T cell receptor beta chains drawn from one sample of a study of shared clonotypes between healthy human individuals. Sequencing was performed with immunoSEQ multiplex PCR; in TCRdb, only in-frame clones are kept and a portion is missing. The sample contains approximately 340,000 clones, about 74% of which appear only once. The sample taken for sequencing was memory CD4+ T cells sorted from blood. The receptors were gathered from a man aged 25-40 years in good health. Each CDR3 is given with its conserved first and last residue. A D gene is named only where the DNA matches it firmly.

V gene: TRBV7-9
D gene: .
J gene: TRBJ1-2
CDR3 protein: CASSSRSQGIGGYTF

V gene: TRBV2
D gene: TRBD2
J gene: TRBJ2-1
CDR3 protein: CASSGTGGRVKFF

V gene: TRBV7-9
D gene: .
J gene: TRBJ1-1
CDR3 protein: CASSSGRMNTEAFF

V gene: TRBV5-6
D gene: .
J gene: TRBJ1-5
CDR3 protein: CASSLGREDMAQHF

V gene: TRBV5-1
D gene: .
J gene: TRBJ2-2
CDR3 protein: CASSWAETGSNTGELFF

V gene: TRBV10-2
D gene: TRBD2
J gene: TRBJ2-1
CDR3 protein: CASSAPGGRGNEQFF

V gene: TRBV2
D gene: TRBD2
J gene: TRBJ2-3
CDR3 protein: CASSAAGTTTDTQYF

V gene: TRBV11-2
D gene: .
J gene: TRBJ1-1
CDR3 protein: CASSLDIGVRTEAFF

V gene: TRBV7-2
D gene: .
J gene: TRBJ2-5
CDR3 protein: CASSPQVIQETQYF

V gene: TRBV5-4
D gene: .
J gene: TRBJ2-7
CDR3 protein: CASSSTATDYEQYF

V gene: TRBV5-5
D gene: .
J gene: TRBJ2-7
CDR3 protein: CASSFSTGYEQYF

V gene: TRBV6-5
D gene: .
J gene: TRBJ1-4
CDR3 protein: CASRRTPTNEKLFF

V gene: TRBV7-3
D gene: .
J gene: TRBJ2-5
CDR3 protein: CASSLNTGAGTQYF

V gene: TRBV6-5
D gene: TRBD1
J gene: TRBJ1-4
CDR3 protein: CASSLGQPNEKLFF

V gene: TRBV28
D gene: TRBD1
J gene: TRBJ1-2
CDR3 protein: CATLDRGRWGYTF

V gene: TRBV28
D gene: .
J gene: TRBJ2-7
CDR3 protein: CASSSPGTYREQYF

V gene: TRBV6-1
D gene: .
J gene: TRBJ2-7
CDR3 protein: CASSERGYEQYF

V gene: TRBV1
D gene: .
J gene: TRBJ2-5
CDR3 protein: CTSSQETSGRARETQYF

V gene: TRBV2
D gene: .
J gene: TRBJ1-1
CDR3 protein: CASSYLTEAFF

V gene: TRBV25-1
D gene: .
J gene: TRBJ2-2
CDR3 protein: CASSFSGAGELFF

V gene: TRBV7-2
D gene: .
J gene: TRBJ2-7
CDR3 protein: CASSSPPHEQYF

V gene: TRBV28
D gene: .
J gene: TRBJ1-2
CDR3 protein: CASNSAGTGYGYTF

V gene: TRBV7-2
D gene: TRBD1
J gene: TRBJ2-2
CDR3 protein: CASSLGTGVNTGELFF

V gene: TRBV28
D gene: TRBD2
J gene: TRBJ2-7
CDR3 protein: CASRGGDGRPLNF

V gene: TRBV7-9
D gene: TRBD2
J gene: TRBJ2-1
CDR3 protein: CASSSEVLAGGRNEQFF

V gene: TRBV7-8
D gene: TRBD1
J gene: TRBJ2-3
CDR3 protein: CASSLGRGRRDTQYF

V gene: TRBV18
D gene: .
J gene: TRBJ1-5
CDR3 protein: CASSPGFPSGGQPQHF

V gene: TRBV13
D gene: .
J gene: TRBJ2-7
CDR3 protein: CASSLGTSYEQYF

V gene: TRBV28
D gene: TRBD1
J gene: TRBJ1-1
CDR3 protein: CASSLPTGQVPPDVF

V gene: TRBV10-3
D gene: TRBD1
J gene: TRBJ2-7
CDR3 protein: CAISGDRGSYEQYF

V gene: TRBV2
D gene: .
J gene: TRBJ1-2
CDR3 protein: CASSGRAVSYTF

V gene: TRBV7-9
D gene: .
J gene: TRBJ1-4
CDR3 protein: CASSLRDGVNEKLFF

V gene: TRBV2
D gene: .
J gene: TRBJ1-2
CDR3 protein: CASSVEQYYGYTF

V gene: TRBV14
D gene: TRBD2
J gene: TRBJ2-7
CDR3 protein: CASSLLAGGRGEQYF

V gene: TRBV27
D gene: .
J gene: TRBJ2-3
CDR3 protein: CASIGTAGSTDTQYF

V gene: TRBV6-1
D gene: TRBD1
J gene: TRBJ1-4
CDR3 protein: CASRGQVGGKLFF

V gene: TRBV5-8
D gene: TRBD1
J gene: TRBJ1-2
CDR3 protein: CASSSGQNYGYTF